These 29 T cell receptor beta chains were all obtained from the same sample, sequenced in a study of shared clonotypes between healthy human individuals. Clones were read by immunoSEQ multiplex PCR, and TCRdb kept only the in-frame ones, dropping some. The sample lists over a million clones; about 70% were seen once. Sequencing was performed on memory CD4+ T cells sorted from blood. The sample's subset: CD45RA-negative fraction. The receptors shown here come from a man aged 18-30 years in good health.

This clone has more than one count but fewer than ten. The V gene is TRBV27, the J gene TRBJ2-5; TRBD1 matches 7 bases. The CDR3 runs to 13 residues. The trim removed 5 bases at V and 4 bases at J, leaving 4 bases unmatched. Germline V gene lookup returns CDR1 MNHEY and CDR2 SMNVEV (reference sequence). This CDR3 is CASSPYRGETQYF. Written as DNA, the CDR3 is TGTGCCAGCAGTCCCTACAGGGGAGAGACCCAGTACTTC.

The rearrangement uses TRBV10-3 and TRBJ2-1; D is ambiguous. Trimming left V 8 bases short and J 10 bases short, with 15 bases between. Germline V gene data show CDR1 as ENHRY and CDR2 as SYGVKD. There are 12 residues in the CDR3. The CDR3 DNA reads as TGTGCCATCGGAACAATGGGTTTGGAGCAGTTCTTC. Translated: CAIGTMGLEQFF.

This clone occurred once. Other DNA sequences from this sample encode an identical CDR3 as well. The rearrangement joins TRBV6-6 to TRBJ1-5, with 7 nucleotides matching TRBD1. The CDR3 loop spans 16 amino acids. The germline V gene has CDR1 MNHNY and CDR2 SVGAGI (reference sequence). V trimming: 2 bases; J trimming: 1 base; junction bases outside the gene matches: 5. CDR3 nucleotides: TGTGCCAGCAGTTACCCCGGACAGGCCAGCAATCAGCCCCAGCATTTT. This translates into CASSYPGQASNQPQHF.

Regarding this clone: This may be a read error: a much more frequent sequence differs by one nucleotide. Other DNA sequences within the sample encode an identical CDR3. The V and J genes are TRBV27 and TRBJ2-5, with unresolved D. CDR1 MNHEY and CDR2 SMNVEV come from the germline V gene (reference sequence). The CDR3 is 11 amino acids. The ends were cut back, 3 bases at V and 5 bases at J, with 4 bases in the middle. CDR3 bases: TGTGCCAGCAGTTTCCGGGAGACCCAGTACTTC. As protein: CASSFRETQYF.

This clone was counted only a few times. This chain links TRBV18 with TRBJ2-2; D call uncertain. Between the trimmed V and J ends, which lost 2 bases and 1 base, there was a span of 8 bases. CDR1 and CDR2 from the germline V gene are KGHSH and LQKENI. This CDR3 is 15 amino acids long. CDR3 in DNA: TGTGCCAGCTCACCAGGCAGGATGAACACCGGGGAGCTGTTTTTT. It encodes CASSPGRMNTGELFF.

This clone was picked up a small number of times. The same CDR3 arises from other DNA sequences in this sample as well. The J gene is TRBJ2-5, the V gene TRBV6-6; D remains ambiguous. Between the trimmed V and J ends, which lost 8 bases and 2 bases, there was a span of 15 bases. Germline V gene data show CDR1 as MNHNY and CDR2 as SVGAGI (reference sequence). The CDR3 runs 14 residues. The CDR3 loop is CASRTGGYQETQYF. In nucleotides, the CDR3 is TGTGCCAGCCGTACTGGCGGATATCAAGAGACCCAGTACTTC.

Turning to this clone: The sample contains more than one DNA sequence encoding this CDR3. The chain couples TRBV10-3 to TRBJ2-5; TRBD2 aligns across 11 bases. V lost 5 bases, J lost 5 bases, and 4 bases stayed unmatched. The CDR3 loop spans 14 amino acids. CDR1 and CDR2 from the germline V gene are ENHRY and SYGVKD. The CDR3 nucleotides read TGTGCCATCAGTAGGACTAGCGGGTCGGAGACCCAGTACTTC. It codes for CAISRTSGSETQYF.

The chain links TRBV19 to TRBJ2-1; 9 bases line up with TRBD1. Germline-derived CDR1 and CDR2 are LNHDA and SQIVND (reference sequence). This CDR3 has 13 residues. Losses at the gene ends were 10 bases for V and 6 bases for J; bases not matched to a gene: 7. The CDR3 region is CAKTRDRANEQFF. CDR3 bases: TGTGCCAAAACGCGGGACAGGGCCAATGAGCAGTTCTTC.

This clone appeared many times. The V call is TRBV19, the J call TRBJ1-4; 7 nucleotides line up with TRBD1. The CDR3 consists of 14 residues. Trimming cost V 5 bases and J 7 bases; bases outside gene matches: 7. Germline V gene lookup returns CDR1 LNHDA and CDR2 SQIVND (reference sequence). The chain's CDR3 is CASSVDRRSEKLFF. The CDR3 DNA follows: TGTGCCAGTAGTGTGGACAGGAGGAGTGAAAAACTGTTTTTT.

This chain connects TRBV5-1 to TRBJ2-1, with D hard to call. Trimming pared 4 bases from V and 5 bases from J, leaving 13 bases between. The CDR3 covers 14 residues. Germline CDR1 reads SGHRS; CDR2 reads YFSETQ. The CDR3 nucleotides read TGCGCCAGCAGCCCGGGCCTCAACAACAATGAGCAGTTCTTC. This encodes CASSPGLNNNEQFF.

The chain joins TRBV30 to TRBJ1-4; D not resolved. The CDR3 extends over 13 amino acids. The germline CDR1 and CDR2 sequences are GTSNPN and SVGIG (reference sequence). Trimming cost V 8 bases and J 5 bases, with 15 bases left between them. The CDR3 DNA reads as TGTGCCGCCTCGAAGCAAGCGAATGAAAAACTGTTTTTT. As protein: CAASKQANEKLFF. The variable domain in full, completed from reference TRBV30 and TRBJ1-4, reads SQTIHQWPATLVQPVGSPLSLECTVEGTSNPNLYWYRQAAGRGLQLLFYSVGIGQISSEVPQNLSASRPQDRQFILSSKKLLLSDSGFYLCAASKQANEKLFFGSGTQLSVL.

The CDR3, as DNA: TGTGCCAGCAGCGGCCCGGCGGGAAGTTACGAGCAGTACTTC. Translated, it gives CASSGPAGSYEQYF. This rearrangement joins TRBV21-1 to TRBJ2-7; the table's D call, TRBD2, has no DNA check behind it. TRBV21-1 is a known pseudogene. The CDR3 runs 14 residues.

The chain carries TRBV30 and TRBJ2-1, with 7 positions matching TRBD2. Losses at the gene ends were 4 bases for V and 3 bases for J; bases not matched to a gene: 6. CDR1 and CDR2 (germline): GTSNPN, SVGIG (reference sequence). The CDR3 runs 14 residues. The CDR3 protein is CAWTVSGVYNEQFF. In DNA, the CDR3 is TGTGCCTGGACTGTGAGCGGGGTCTACAATGAGCAGTTCTTC.

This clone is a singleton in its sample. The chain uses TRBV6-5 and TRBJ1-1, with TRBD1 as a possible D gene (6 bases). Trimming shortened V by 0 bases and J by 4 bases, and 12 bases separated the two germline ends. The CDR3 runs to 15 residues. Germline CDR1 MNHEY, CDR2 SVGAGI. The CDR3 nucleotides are TGTGCCAGCAGTTACTCGCCCACAGGGATCACTGAAGCTTTCTTT. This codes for CASSYSPTGITEAFF.

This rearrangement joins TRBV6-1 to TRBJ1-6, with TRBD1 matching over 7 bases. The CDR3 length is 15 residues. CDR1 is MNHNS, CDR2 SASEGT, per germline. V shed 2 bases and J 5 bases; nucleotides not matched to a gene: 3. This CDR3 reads CASSEIGQDNSPLHF. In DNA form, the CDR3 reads TGTGCCAGCAGTGAAATAGGACAGGATAATTCACCCCTCCACTTT.

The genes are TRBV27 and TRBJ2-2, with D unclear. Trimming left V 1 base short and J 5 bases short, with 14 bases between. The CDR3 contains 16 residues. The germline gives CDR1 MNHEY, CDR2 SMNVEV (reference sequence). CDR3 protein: CASSLWFTRLTGELFF. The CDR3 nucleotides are TGTGCCAGCAGTTTATGGTTTACGCGGTTAACCGGGGAGCTGTTTTTT.

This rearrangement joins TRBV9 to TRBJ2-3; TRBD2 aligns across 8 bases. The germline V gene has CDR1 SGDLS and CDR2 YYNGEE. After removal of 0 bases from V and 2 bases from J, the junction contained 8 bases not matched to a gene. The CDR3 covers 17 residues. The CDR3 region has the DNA TGTGCCAGCAGCGTAGCTACGGTCGGGAGGGCCACAGATACGCAGTATTTT. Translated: CASSVATVGRATDTQYF.

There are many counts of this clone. The CDR3 sequence: CASVAGWSYNEQFF. The DNA for the CDR3 is TGTGCCAGCGTAGCGGGATGGTCCTACAATGAGCAGTTCTTC. The rearrangement uses TRBV6-1 and TRBJ2-1; 8 bases agree with TRBD2. This CDR3 is built from 14 residues. The V and J ends lost 8 bases and 1 base, in that order; junction bases with no gene match: 4. Germline V CDR1 and CDR2: MNHNS, SASEGT.

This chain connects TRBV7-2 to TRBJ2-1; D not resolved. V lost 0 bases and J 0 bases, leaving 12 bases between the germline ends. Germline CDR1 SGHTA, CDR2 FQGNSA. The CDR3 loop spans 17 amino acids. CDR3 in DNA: TGTGCCAGCAGCTTAGCTCCTGGCCCCAGCTCCTACAATGAGCAGTTCTTC. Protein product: CASSLAPGPSSYNEQFF.

The CDR3, as DNA: TGCGCCAGCAGCTTTTCAGCTAACTATGGCTACACCTTC. Its protein product is CASSFSANYGYTF. V is TRBV5-1 and J is TRBJ1-2; D is uncertain. The CDR3 is 13 residues long. V gave up 2 bases and J gave up 0 bases, with 5 bases separating them. Per germline, CDR1 SGHRS and CDR2 YFSETQ.

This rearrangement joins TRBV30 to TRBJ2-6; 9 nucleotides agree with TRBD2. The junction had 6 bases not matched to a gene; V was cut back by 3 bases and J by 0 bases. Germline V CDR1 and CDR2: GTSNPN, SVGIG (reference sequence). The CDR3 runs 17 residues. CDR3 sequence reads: CAWSPGREGSGANVLTF. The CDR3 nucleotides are TGTGCCTGGAGCCCGGGGCGGGAGGGCTCTGGGGCCAACGTCCTGACTTTC.

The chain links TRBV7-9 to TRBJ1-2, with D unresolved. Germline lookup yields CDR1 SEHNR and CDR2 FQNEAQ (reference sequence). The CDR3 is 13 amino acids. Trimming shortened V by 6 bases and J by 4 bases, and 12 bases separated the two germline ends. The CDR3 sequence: CASSLDGLYGYTF. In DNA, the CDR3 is TGTGCCAGCAGTTTGGACGGCCTCTATGGCTACACCTTC.

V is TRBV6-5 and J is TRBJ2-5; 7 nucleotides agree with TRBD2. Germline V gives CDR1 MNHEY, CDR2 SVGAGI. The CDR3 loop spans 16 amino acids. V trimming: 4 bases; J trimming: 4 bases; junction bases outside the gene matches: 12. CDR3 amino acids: CASSSGGGVSRETQYF. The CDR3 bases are TGTGCCAGCAGTTCCGGGGGAGGGGTTTCTCGAGAGACCCAGTACTTC.

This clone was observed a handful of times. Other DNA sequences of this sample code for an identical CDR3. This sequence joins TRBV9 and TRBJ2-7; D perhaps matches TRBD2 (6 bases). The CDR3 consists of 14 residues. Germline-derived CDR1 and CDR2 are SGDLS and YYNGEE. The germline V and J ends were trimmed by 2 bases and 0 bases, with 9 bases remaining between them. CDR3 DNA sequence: TGTGCCAGCAGCGTGGGGCGGGGCTCCTACGAGCAGTACTTC. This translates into CASSVGRGSYEQYF. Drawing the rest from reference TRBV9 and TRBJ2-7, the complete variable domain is DSGVTQTPKHLITATGQRVTLRCSPRSGDLSVYWYQQSLDQGLQFLIQYYNGEERAKGNILERFSAQQFPDLHSELNLSSLELGDSALYFCASSVGRGSYEQYFGPGTRLTVT.

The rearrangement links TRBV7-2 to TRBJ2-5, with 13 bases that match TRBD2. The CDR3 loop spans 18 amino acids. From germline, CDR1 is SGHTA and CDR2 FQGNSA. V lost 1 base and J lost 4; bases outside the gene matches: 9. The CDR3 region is CASSLEGARTSGRETQYF. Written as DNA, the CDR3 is TGTGCCAGCAGCTTAGAGGGGGCCCGGACTAGCGGGAGAGAGACCCAGTACTTC.

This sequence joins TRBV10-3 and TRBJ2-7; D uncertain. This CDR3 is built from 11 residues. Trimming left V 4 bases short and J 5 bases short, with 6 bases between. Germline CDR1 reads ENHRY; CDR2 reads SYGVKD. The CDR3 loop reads CAISGTNEQYF. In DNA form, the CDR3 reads TGTGCCATCAGTGGAACAAACGAGCAGTACTTC.

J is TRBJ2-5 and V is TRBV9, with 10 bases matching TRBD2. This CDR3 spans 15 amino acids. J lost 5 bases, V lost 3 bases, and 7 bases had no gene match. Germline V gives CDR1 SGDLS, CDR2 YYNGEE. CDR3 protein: CASSGIAGGKETQYF. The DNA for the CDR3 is TGTGCCAGCAGCGGAATAGCGGGAGGAAAGGAGACCCAGTACTTC.

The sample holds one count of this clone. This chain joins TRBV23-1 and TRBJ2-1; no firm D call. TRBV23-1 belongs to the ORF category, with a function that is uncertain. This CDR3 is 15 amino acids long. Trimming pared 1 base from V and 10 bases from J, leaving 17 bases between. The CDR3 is CASSQLARRFGEQFF. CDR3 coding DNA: TGCGCCAGCAGTCAATTAGCTAGGCGATTTGGGGAGCAGTTCTTC.

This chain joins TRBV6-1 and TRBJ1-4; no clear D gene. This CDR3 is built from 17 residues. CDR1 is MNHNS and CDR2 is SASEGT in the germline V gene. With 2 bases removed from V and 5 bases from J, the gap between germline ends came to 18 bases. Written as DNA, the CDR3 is TGTGCCAGCAGTGAATCAACAGTGACCCAGTCCAATGAAAAACTGTTTTTT. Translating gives CASSESTVTQSNEKLFF.